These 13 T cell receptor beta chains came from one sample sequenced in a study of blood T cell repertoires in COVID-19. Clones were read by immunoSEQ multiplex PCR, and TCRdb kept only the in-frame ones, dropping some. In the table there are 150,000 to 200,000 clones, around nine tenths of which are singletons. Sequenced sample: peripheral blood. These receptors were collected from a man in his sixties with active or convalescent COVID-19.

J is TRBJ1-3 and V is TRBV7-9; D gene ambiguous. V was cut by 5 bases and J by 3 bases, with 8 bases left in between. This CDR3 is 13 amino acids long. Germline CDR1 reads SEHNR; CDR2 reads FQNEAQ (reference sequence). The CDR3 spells CASSLTSGNTIYF. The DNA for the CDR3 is TGTGCCAGCAGCCTGACAAGTGGAAACACCATATATTTT.

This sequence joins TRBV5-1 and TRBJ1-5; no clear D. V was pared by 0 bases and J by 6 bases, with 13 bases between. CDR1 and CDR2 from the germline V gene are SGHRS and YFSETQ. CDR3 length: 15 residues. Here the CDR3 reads CASSLGGLGGQPQHF. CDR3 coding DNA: TGCGCCAGCAGCTTGGGAGGGCTGGGCGGTCAGCCCCAGCATTTT.

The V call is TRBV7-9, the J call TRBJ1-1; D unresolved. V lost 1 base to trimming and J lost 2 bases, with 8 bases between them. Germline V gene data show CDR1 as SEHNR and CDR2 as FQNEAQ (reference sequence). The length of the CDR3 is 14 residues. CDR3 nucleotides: TGTGCCAGCAGCTTAGGACTAGGTAACACTGAAGCTTTCTTT. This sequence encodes CASSLGLGNTEAFF.

This CDR3 is CASTKGRGYGYTF. The DNA of the CDR3 is TGTGCCAGTACGAAGGGCCGGGGGTATGGCTACACCTTC. This rearrangement joins TRBV19 to TRBJ1-2; tentatively, D is TRBD1 (5 bases). CDR3 length equals 13 residues. The germline gives CDR1 LNHDA, CDR2 SQIVND (reference sequence). The V and J ends lost 7 bases and 5 bases respectively, with 14 bases between them.

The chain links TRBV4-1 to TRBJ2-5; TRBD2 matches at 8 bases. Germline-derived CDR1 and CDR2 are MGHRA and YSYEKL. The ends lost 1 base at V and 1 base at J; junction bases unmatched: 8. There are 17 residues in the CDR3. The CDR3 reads CASSQVPASGRQETQYF. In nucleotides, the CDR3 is TGCGCCAGCAGCCAAGTCCCGGCTAGCGGGCGCCAAGAGACCCAGTACTTC.

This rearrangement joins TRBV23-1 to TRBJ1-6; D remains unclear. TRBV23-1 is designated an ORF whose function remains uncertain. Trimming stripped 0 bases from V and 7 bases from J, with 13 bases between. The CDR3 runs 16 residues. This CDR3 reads CASSQSRAGTNSPLHF. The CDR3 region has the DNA TGCGCCAGCAGTCAATCGCGGGCAGGAACAAATTCACCCCTCCACTTT.

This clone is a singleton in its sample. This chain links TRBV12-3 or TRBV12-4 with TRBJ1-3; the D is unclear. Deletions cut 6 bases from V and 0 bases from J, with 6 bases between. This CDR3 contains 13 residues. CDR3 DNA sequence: TGTGCCAGCAGAGCCAACTCTGGAAACACCATATATTTT. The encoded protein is CASRANSGNTIYF.

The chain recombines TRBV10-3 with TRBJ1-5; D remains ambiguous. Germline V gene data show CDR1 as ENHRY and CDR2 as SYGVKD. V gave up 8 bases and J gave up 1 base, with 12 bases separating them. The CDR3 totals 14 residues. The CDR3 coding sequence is TGTGCCATCGGTAGGGAGAGAAGCAATCAGCCCCAGCATTTT. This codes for CAIGRERSNQPQHF.

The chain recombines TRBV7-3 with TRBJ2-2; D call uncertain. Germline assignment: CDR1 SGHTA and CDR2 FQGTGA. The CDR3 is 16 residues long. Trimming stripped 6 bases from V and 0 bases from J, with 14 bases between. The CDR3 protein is CASRPQLTANTGELFF. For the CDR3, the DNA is TGTGCCAGCAGGCCTCAGCTGACTGCGAACACCGGGGAGCTGTTTTTT.

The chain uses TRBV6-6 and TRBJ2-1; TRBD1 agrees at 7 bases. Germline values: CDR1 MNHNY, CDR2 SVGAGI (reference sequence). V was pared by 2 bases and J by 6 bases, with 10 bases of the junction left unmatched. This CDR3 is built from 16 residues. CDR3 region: CASSYQRQGVGNEQFF. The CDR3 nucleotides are TGTGCCAGCAGTTACCAACGACAGGGTGTAGGCAATGAGCAGTTCTTC.

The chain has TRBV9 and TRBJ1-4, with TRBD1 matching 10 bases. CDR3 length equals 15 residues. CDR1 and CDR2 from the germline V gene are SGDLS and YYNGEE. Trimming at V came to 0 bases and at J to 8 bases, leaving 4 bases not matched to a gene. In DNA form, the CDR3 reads TGTGCCAGCAGCGTAGGGGACAGGGGCTTGGAAAAACTGTTTTTT. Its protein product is CASSVGDRGLEKLFF.

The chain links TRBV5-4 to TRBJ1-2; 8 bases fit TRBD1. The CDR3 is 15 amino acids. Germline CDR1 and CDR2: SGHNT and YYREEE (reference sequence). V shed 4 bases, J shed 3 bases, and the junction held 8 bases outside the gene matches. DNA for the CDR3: TGTGCCAGCAGCCCAGGGGGCAGGGGCCACTATGGCTACACCTTC. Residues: CASSPGGRGHYGYTF.

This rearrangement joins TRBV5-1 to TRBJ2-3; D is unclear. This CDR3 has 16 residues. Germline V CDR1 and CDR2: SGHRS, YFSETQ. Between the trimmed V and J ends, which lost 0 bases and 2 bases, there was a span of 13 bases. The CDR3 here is CASSLAPSRYTDTQYF. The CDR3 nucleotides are TGCGCCAGCAGCTTGGCACCTAGTCGGTACACAGATACGCAGTATTTT.